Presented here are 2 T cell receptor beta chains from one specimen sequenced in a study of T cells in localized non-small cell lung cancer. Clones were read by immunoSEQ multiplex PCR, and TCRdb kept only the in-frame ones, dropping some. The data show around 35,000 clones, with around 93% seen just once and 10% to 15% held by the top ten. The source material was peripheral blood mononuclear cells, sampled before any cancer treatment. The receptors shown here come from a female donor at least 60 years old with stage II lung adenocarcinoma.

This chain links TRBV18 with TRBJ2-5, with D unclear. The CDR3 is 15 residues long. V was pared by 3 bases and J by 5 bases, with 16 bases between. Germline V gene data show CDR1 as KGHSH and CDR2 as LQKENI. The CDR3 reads CASSPMSALGETQYF. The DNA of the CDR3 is TGTGCCAGCTCACCTATGTCGGCCCTGGGGGAGACCCAGTACTTC.

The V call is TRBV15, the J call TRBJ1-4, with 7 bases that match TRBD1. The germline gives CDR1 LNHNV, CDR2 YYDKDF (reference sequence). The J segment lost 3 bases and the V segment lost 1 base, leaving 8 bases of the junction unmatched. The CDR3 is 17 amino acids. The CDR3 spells CATSRGLQGFPNEKLFF. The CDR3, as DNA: TGTGCCACCAGCAGAGGCCTACAGGGGTTTCCTAATGAAAAACTGTTTTTT.